The 30 T cell receptor beta chains listed next were all sequenced from one sample in a study of beta chain features in type 1 diabetes (dated by TCRdb to between 2018 and 2020). Library method: the immunoSEQ multiplex PCR assay. The entire isolated RNA was reverse transcribed using the High Capacity cDNA Reverse Transcription Kit, and thus expressed TCRB transcripts were sequenced. TCRdb retrieved this table from immuneACCESS and kept in-frame rearrangements only. Not all clones are present; in checked studies, unresolved V genes account for under half, and no reason is known for the remainder. The sample has approximately 17,000 clones on record, approximately 50% of them singletons. 0.35% to 0.55% of the sample goes to the ten largest clones. The sequencing sample was made of stem cell memory CD4+ T cells from blood. The cell subset or site tag for this specimen amounts to: stem cell-like memory CD4+ T cells. The source of these receptors is a woman aged 18-29 years in good health.

V usage is TRBV7-9 and J usage is TRBJ2-7, with 10 bases that match TRBD1. Looked up from germline, CDR1 is SEHNR and CDR2 is FQNEAQ (reference sequence). The CDR3 contains 16 residues. Trimming cost V 2 bases and J 5 bases; bases outside gene matches: 9. The CDR3 spells CASSLRVGTGVNEQYF. The CDR3 coding sequence is TGTGCCAGCAGCTTACGGGTCGGGACAGGGGTCAACGAGCAGTACTTC.

This clone was seen once. V gene TRBV18 combines with J gene TRBJ2-7, with D possibly matching TRBD2 (5 bases). V lost 6 bases and J lost 5, with 8 bases in between. The CDR3 covers 11 residues. The V gene's germline CDR1 is KGHSH and CDR2 LQKENI. This chain's CDR3 is CASSTEDEQYF. CDR3 DNA: TGTGCCAGCTCTACGGAGGACGAGCAGTACTTC.

On this clone: Other DNA sequences in the sample encode the same CDR3. The chain links TRBV4-2 to TRBJ1-4, with 11 bases identical to TRBD1. This CDR3 region has 15 residues. V shed 5 bases and J 6 bases; nucleotides not matched to a gene: 5. Germline V gives CDR1 LGHNA, CDR2 YNFKEQ. The CDR3 protein is CASSKRTGGDEKLFF. The CDR3 DNA sequence: TGTGCCAGCAGCAAACGGACAGGGGGCGATGAAAAACTGTTTTTT.

The chain has TRBV27 and TRBJ2-1, with D tentatively TRBD2 (6 bases). CDR1 MNHEY and CDR2 SMNVEV come from the germline V gene (reference sequence). Trimming cost V 6 bases and J 0 bases, with 18 bases left between them. The CDR3 consists of 17 residues. For the CDR3, the DNA is TGTGCCAGCAGAAACAAAACTAGCCCCAGCTCCTACAATGAGCAGTTCTTC. Translation: CASRNKTSPSSYNEQFF.

This clone has just a few counts. The chain carries TRBV7-2 and TRBJ2-3; 7 bases match TRBD2. The germline gives CDR1 SGHTA, CDR2 FQGNSA. Trimming removed 1 base from V and 4 bases from J; junction bases left unmatched: 8. The CDR3 runs 16 residues. The CDR3 DNA follows: TGTGCCAGCAGCTTAGTCGGGGGAGGGGTCGCAGATACGCAGTATTTT. The encoded protein is CASSLVGGGVADTQYF.

The chain employs TRBV30 and TRBJ1-6, with 9 bases identical to TRBD1. The CDR3 has 15 amino acids. Looked up from germline, CDR1 is GTSNPN and CDR2 is SVGIG (reference sequence). V gave up 0 bases and J gave up 8 bases; unmatched junction bases: 5. CDR3 bases: TGTGCCTGGAGTGTCCGGGACAGGGTTGATTCACCCCTCCACTTT. Its protein is CAWSVRDRVDSPLHF.

The V and J genes are TRBV5-1 and TRBJ1-4, with D possibly matching TRBD1 (5 bases). Trimming took off 4 bases at V and 8 bases at J, with 15 bases between the two ends. Germline-derived CDR1 and CDR2 are SGHRS and YFSETQ. This CDR3 region has 14 residues. The chain's CDR3 is CASSVQGGGEKLFF. CDR3 nucleotides: TGCGCCAGCAGCGTGCAGGGCGGCGGCGAAAAACTGTTTTTT.

The V gene is TRBV2, the J gene TRBJ2-1; D remains unclear. V lost 5 bases to trimming and J lost 4 bases, with 3 bases between them. The CDR3 has 11 residues. Per the germline V gene, CDR1 is SNHLY and CDR2 is FYNNEI. The CDR3 sequence: CASSSYNEQFF. The CDR3, as DNA: TGTGCCAGCAGTTCGTACAATGAGCAGTTCTTC.

The chain is built from TRBV5-1 and TRBJ2-5, with a possible D match to TRBD1 (6 bases). The J call may be faulty, since TRBJ2-7 better matches the DNA end. CDR1 SGHRS and CDR2 YFSETQ come from the germline V gene. The CDR3 sequence is 14 residues long. CDR3 in amino acids: CASSFLGHSYEQYF. The CDR3 bases are TGCGCCAGCAGCTTCCTGGGACACAGCTACGAGCAGTACTTC.

This chain uses TRBV7-8 with TRBJ2-1; 10 bases align to TRBD2. The germline V gene has CDR1 SGHVS and CDR2 FQNEAQ. The CDR3 consists of 14 residues. V was clipped by 8 bases and J by 5 bases; unmatched bases: 6. For the CDR3, the DNA is TGTGCCAGCTCCTCTCTAGCGGGGGACAATGAGCAGTTCTTC. Translated: CASSSLAGDNEQFF. Using reference TRBV7-8 and TRBJ2-1 for the parts outside the CDR3, the full variable domain is GAGVSQSPRYKVAKRGQDVALRCDPISGHVSLFWYQQALGQGPEFLTYFQNEAQLDKSGLPSDRFFAERPEGSVSTLKIQRTQQEDSAVYLCASSSLAGDNEQFFGPGTRLTVL.

This chain uses TRBV2 with TRBJ2-1; 7 bases agree with TRBD1. CDR1 is SNHLY, CDR2 FYNNEI, per germline. J lost 7 bases, V lost 10 bases, and 10 bases had no gene match. The CDR3 is made up of 13 amino acids. CDR3 residues: CAMRQGLGNEQFF. Here the CDR3 DNA reads TGTGCCATGCGACAGGGTCTGGGGAATGAGCAGTTCTTC.

This rearrangement joins TRBV5-1 to TRBJ2-4; D perhaps matches TRBD2 (6 bases). Germline V gene sequence: CDR1 SGHRS, CDR2 YFSETQ. Trimming left V 2 bases short and J 1 base short, with 13 bases between. The length of the CDR3 is 16 residues. CDR3 sequence: CASSFGGSGAKNIQYF. CDR3 coding DNA: TGCGCCAGCAGCTTTGGGGGGAGCGGCGCCAAAAACATTCAGTACTTC.

This clone was seen only a few times. The chain joins TRBV5-4 to TRBJ2-5; 8 bases match TRBD1. The length of the CDR3 is 14 residues. The germline V gene encodes CDR1 SGHNT and CDR2 YYREEE (reference sequence). Trimming removed 4 bases from V and 4 bases from J; junction bases left unmatched: 6. The CDR3 DNA follows: TGTGCCAGCAGCGCCGGACAGGGCCGAGAGACCCAGTACTTC. Protein sequence: CASSAGQGRETQYF.

The rearrangement links TRBV6-5 to TRBJ2-7; 9 nucleotides agree with TRBD1. Germline loops: CDR1 MNHEY, CDR2 SVGAGI. This CDR3 has 16 residues. V shed 1 base, J shed 2 bases, and the junction held 6 bases outside the gene matches. CDR3 nucleotide sequence: TGTGCCAGCAGTTACTATCCGGGACAGGGTACCTACGAGCAGTACTTC. Protein: CASSYYPGQGTYEQYF.

On this clone itself: Other nucleotide sequences in the sample specify the same CDR3. This chain joins TRBV5-1 and TRBJ2-3, with TRBD2 matching over 9 bases. The CDR3 loop spans 15 amino acids. V gave up 0 bases and J gave up 3 bases; unmatched junction bases: 2. Germline-derived CDR1 and CDR2 are SGHRS and YFSETQ. The CDR3 bases are TGCGCCAGCAGCTTGGGCCTAGCGGGAACAGATACGCAGTATTTT. Its translation: CASSLGLAGTDTQYF.

The chain is built from TRBV19 and TRBJ1-2, with D unclear. This CDR3 has 15 residues. V lost 4 bases to trimming and J lost 4 bases, with 16 bases between them. Germline CDR1 and CDR2: LNHDA and SQIVND (reference sequence). The CDR3 sequence is CASSNYPTLGYGYTF. CDR3 nucleotide sequence: TGTGCCAGTAGTAACTATCCAACCTTGGGCTATGGCTACACCTTC.

This clone was detected a few times. The rearrangement joins TRBV5-1 to TRBJ2-3; 7 bases match TRBD1. With 4 bases clipped from V and 6 bases from J, the junction kept 5 bases outside the gene matches. Germline loops: CDR1 SGHRS, CDR2 YFSETQ. This CDR3 comprises 13 residues. The CDR3 DNA follows: TGCGCCAGCAGCGAGACAGGGAGCGATACGCAGTATTTT. Its protein is CASSETGSDTQYF.

This chain joins TRBV2 and TRBJ1-5; 9 bases match TRBD1. From germline, CDR1 is SNHLY and CDR2 FYNNEI. Trimming cost V 5 bases and J 5 bases; bases outside gene matches: 7. The CDR3 is made up of 15 amino acids. The CDR3: CASSPDRGSYQPQHF. CDR3 bases: TGTGCCAGCAGTCCTGACAGGGGGTCTTATCAGCCCCAGCATTTT.

J is TRBJ2-7 and V is TRBV6-5; D perhaps matches TRBD1 (6 bases). The V end was cut by 6 bases, the J end by 3 bases, with 12 bases between. CDR3 size: 13 residues. Germline V gives CDR1 MNHEY, CDR2 SVGAGI. CDR3 bases: TGTGCCAGCAGACAGGGAGTTAACTACGAGCAGTACTTC. Translating gives CASRQGVNYEQYF.

V usage is TRBV5-1 and J usage is TRBJ2-1, with 8 nucleotides matching TRBD1. Losses at the gene ends were 1 base for V and 9 bases for J; bases not matched to a gene: 15. This CDR3 comprises 17 residues. From germline, CDR1 is SGHRS and CDR2 YFSETQ. The DNA for the CDR3 is TGCGCCAGCAGCTTGAGAGTGCAGACAGGGGCTGGCTCTGAGCAGTTCTTC. It translates to CASSLRVQTGAGSEQFF. The full variable domain, rest sourced from reference TRBV5-1 and TRBJ2-1, is KAGVTQTPRYLIKTRGQQVTLSCSPISGHRSVSWYQQTPGQGLQFLFEYFSETQRNKGNFPGRFSGRQFSNSRSEMNVSTLELGDSALYLCASSLRVQTGAGSEQFFGPGTRLTVL.

This sequence joins TRBV5-1 and TRBJ2-7; 8 positions match TRBD1. Germline CDR1 SGHRS, CDR2 YFSETQ. With 6 bases clipped from V and 2 bases from J, the junction kept 10 bases outside the gene matches. This CDR3 spans 15 amino acids. The CDR3 DNA reads TGCGCCAGCACCACGGGGACAGGAATAACCTACGAGCAGTACTTC. Its translation: CASTTGTGITYEQYF.

The genes are TRBV7-3 and TRBJ2-7, with 7 nucleotides matching TRBD1. The CDR3 is made up of 13 amino acids. Trimming at V came to 5 bases and at J to 6 bases, leaving 7 bases not matched to a gene. The germline gives CDR1 SGHTA, CDR2 FQGTGA. The CDR3 region is CASSKEQGREQYF. The CDR3 nucleotides read TGTGCCAGCAGCAAGGAACAGGGGCGCGAGCAGTACTTC.

The rearrangement joins TRBV30 to TRBJ2-7; possible D gene TRBD1, 5 bases. Trimming stripped 4 bases from V and 6 bases from J, with 10 bases between. In germline, CDR1 is GTSNPN, CDR2 SVGIG (reference sequence). This CDR3 has 11 amino acids. This CDR3 is CAWKQGGEQYF. The CDR3 bases are TGTGCCTGGAAGCAGGGCGGCGAGCAGTACTTC.

The V gene is TRBV28, the J gene TRBJ2-3; TRBD1 matches at 8 bases. Germline assignment: CDR1 MDHEN and CDR2 SYDVKM. J gave up 4 bases and V 5 bases, and 8 bases lay outside the gene matches. The CDR3 runs to 15 residues. CDR3 DNA: TGTGCCAGCAGTGTGACCACAGGGGGTCCAGATACGCAGTATTTT. This gives the protein CASSVTTGGPDTQYF.

The chain uses TRBV11-2 and TRBJ2-7; tentatively, D is TRBD2 (6 bases). Germline assignment: CDR1 SGHAT and CDR2 FQNNGV. Trimming removed 5 bases from V and 3 bases from J, with 17 bases in between. This CDR3 has 15 amino acids. CDR3 sequence reads: CASSDIPRGGYEQYF. In DNA form, the CDR3 reads TGTGCCAGCAGCGATATTCCGCGGGGAGGCTACGAGCAGTACTTC.

The table lists this clone with a few counts. This chain links TRBV15 with TRBJ2-7, with TRBD2 matching 9 bases. After removal of 0 bases from V and 1 base from J, the junction contained 4 bases not matched to a gene. CDR3 length: 16 residues. Germline CDR1 reads LNHNV; CDR2 reads YYDKDF (reference sequence). CDR3 sequence: CATSRDLGLASYEQYF. The CDR3 DNA reads TGTGCCACCAGCAGAGATTTGGGACTAGCTTCCTACGAGCAGTACTTC.

In its sample, this clone was seen a few times. The chain is built from TRBV2 and TRBJ2-5; TRBD1 matches 8 bases. The end of the DNA aligns better with TRBJ2-7, so the J call may be wrong. CDR3 length equals 15 residues. Germline V gene lookup returns CDR1 SNHLY and CDR2 FYNNEI. The CDR3 region is CASSDTGQGSYEQYF. The CDR3 DNA reads TGTGCCAGCAGTGATACTGGACAGGGCTCCTACGAGCAGTACTTC.

This clone appeared a single time. The V call is TRBV2, the J call TRBJ1-1, with D perhaps TRBD1 (6 bases). V dropped 8 bases and J dropped 6 bases, with 16 bases sitting between them. Germline CDR1 and CDR2: SNHLY and FYNNEI. The CDR3 is made up of 13 amino acids. The DNA for the CDR3 is TGTGCCAGCTCAGGGGAGGGGGTTTCTGAAGCTTTCTTT. As protein: CASSGEGVSEAFF. The full variable domain, completed using reference TRBV2 and TRBJ1-1, is EPEVTQTPSHQVTQMGQEVILRCVPISNHLYFYWYRQILGQKVEFLVSFYNNEISEKSEIFDDQFSVERPDGSNFTLKIRSTKLEDSAMYFCASSGEGVSEAFFGQGTRLTVV.

The table lists this clone with a few counts. This CDR3 reads CASSSTVSTEAFF. CDR3 nucleotides: TGTGCCAGCAGCTCGACAGTGAGCACTGAAGCTTTCTTT. The chain recombines TRBV7-9 with TRBJ1-1; TRBD1 is a possible D gene (5 bases). The CDR3 loop spans 13 amino acids. Germline lookup yields CDR1 SEHNR and CDR2 FQNEAQ (reference sequence). The V end was cut by 4 bases, the J end by 4 bases, with 10 bases between.

This clone appeared a few times. The chain combines TRBV6-1 with TRBJ2-4, with D tentatively TRBD2 (5 bases). V was cut by 0 bases and J by 0 bases, with 12 bases left in between. The CDR3 length is 17 residues. Germline V gives CDR1 MNHNS, CDR2 SASEGT. The CDR3 DNA reads as TGTGCCAGCAGTGAAGCGCCCGGGGTCCGAGCCAAAAACATTCAGTACTTC. It yields the protein CASSEAPGVRAKNIQYF.